The next 20 T cell receptor beta chains were all read from a single sample in a study of shared clonotypes between healthy human individuals. Measured with immunoSEQ multiplex PCR; TCRdb has only the in-frame clones, and not every one. Found here are some 2,000,000 clones, approximately 95% of them singletons; the top ten hold about 0.13%. Material for sequencing was naive CD4+ T cells sorted from blood. The subset here: CD45RA+ positively selected. These receptors all come from a young man in good health.

The J gene is TRBJ2-5, the V gene TRBV2; D uncertain. The CDR3 loop spans 12 amino acids. Trimming left V 6 bases short and J 5 bases short, with 10 bases between. Germline V gene lookup returns CDR1 SNHLY and CDR2 FYNNEI. CDR3 sequence reads: CASSDNRETQYF. In nucleotides, the CDR3 is TGTGCCAGCAGCGATAACCGGGAGACCCAGTACTTC.

This sequence joins TRBV10-3 and TRBJ2-7; TRBD1 agrees at 9 bases. Unmatched junction bases numbered 8, after V lost 7 bases and J lost 4 bases. The germline V gene encodes CDR1 ENHRY and CDR2 SYGVKD. This CDR3 is built from 14 residues. CDR3 coding DNA: TGTGCCATCAACACAGGGACAGGGTTGTACGAGCAGTACTTC. This translates into CAINTGTGLYEQYF.

The genes are TRBV15 and TRBJ2-3; D perhaps matches TRBD1 (6 bases). The germline CDR1 and CDR2 sequences are LNHNV and YYDKDF (reference sequence). The V end was cut by 3 bases, the J end by 10 bases, with 11 bases between. This CDR3 has 12 residues. The CDR3 DNA sequence: TGTGCCACCAGCAGCGGACAGTCGCCGCAGTATTTT. As protein: CATSSGQSPQYF.

About this clone itself: This CDR3 is also generated by other DNA sequences in the sample. J is TRBJ1-5 and V is TRBV30; no reliable D call. Germline CDR1 and CDR2: GTSNPN and SVGIG (reference sequence). V was cut by 2 bases and J by 1 base, with 6 bases left in between. CDR3 length: 13 amino acids. The CDR3 sequence: CAWSRESNQPQHF. The CDR3 DNA follows: TGTGCCTGGAGTAGAGAGAGCAATCAGCCCCAGCATTTT.

The rearrangement joins TRBV30 to TRBJ1-2; no definite D call. V was trimmed by 3 bases and J by 0 bases, leaving 14 bases between them. This CDR3 region has 15 residues. CDR1 and CDR2 (germline): GTSNPN, SVGIG (reference sequence). The chain's CDR3 is CAWRRAAPPNYGYTF. The CDR3 DNA reads TGTGCCTGGAGGAGAGCCGCTCCTCCTAACTATGGCTACACCTTC.

The chain couples TRBV2 to TRBJ1-6, with unresolved D. The CDR3 is 13 amino acids. V lost 4 bases and J 4 bases, leaving 5 bases between the germline ends. In germline, CDR1 is SNHLY, CDR2 FYNNEI. CDR3 protein: CASSGAYNSPLHF. DNA of the CDR3: TGTGCCAGCAGTGGGGCTTATAATTCACCCCTCCACTTT.

V usage is TRBV7-2 and J usage is TRBJ2-1, with D perhaps matching TRBD1 (5 bases). Looked up from germline, CDR1 is SGHTA and CDR2 is FQGNSA. The CDR3 loop spans 15 amino acids. The V gene lost 2 bases and the J gene lost 9 bases, with 17 bases spanning the gap. CDR3: CASSLFPSRVTEQFF. In nucleotides, the CDR3 is TGTGCCAGCAGCTTATTCCCCTCCAGGGTTACTGAGCAGTTCTTC.

The genes are TRBV6-5 and TRBJ2-3; D is unresolved. Trimming removed 5 bases from V and 3 bases from J, with 9 bases in between. CDR1 and CDR2 (germline): MNHEY, SVGAGI. This CDR3 is built from 13 residues. This CDR3 is CASSRKWTDTQYF. The CDR3 DNA is TGTGCCAGCAGTCGGAAGTGGACAGATACGCAGTATTTT.

The chain recombines TRBV2 with TRBJ2-2; 11 bases line up with TRBD2. Germline loops: CDR1 SNHLY, CDR2 FYNNEI. The CDR3 loop spans 15 amino acids. The J segment lost 6 bases and the V segment lost 7 bases, leaving 7 bases of the junction unmatched. In nucleotides, the CDR3 is TGTGCCAGCAAGCAACTAGCGGGAGTCGCCGGGGAGCTGTTTTTT. It yields the protein CASKQLAGVAGELFF. The full variable domain, with the rest looked up from reference TRBV2 and TRBJ2-2, is EPEVTQTPSHQVTQMGQEVILRCVPISNHLYFYWYRQILGQKVEFLVSFYNNEISEKSEIFDDQFSVERPDGSNFTLKIRSTKLEDSAMYFCASKQLAGVAGELFFGEGSRLTVL.

The gene calls are TRBV2 and TRBJ2-7, with D maybe TRBD1 (6 bases). Trimming stripped 5 bases from V and 2 bases from J, with 19 bases between. In germline, CDR1 is SNHLY, CDR2 FYNNEI. The CDR3 length is 16 residues. In DNA form, the CDR3 reads TGTGCCAGCAGTCGACCCATGGACAGTACTACCTACGAGCAGTACTTC. This encodes CASSRPMDSTTYEQYF. The whole variable domain, filled in from reference TRBV2 and TRBJ2-7, reads EPEVTQTPSHQVTQMGQEVILRCVPISNHLYFYWYRQILGQKVEFLVSFYNNEISEKSEIFDDQFSVERPDGSNFTLKIRSTKLEDSAMYFCASSRPMDSTTYEQYFGPGTRLTVT.

This rearrangement joins TRBV19 to TRBJ2-2; TRBD1 aligns across 11 bases. V was clipped by 7 bases and J by 5 bases; unmatched bases: 6. The germline V gene has CDR1 LNHDA and CDR2 SQIVND (reference sequence). The CDR3 runs to 15 residues. In DNA form, the CDR3 reads TGTGCCAGTACAGGCTGGGACAGGGGGACCGGGGAGCTGTTTTTT. It yields the protein CASTGWDRGTGELFF.

This clone was counted a single time. V usage is TRBV5-1 and J usage is TRBJ2-7; unclear D gene. Germline loops: CDR1 SGHRS, CDR2 YFSETQ. The CDR3 length is 11 residues. V lost 5 bases and J 5 bases, leaving 8 bases between the germline ends. CDR3 sequence (DNA): TGCGCCAGCAGGAAGTTCGACGAGCAGTACTTC. Residues: CASRKFDEQYF.

The V call is TRBV6-6, the J call TRBJ2-1, with a possible D match to TRBD2 (5 bases). This CDR3 is 15 amino acids long. The germline V gene has CDR1 MNHNY and CDR2 SVGAGI (reference sequence). V lost 0 bases to trimming and J lost 6 bases, with 12 bases between them. This chain's CDR3 is CASSYSGIQSNEQFF. CDR3 coding DNA: TGTGCCAGCAGTTACTCCGGGATACAGAGCAATGAGCAGTTCTTC.

The chain is built from TRBV11-2 and TRBJ2-3, with D perhaps TRBD1 (6 bases). Between the trimmed V and J ends, which lost 1 base and 7 bases, there was a span of 12 bases. Germline values: CDR1 SGHAT, CDR2 FQNNGV. The CDR3 contains 14 residues. In nucleotides, the CDR3 is TGTGCCAGCAGCTTAGGGCAGGGGTTGTATACGCAGTATTTT. This translates into CASSLGQGLYTQYF.

This rearrangement joins TRBV6-6 to TRBJ2-5; maybe TRBD1 (6 bases). The CDR3 sequence is 15 residues long. Germline V lookup: CDR1 MNHNY, CDR2 SVGAGI (reference sequence). With 2 bases removed from V and 4 bases from J, the gap between germline ends came to 14 bases. CDR3 coding DNA: TGTGCCAGCAGTTACGGGACACTTAAGTTAGAGACCCAGTACTTC. Translating gives CASSYGTLKLETQYF.

The chain couples TRBV5-1 to TRBJ2-7, with D possibly TRBD1 on 6 matching bases. V shed 7 bases and J shed 2 bases, with 16 bases lying between them. CDR3 length: 14 residues. Germline lookup yields CDR1 SGHRS and CDR2 YFSETQ. CDR3 loop: CASGHRDTTYEQYF. CDR3 coding DNA: TGCGCCAGCGGTCACCGGGACACCACCTACGAGCAGTACTTC.

V and J are TRBV6-6 and TRBJ1-1, with a tentative D call TRBD1 (6 bases). The length of the CDR3 is 15 residues. V lost 7 bases and J lost 5, with 20 bases in between. Per germline, CDR1 MNHNY and CDR2 SVGAGI (reference sequence). The CDR3 region is CASTEDRGYKTEAFF. CDR3 sequence (DNA): TGTGCCAGCACAGAGGACAGAGGATATAAGACTGAAGCTTTCTTT.

The rearrangement uses TRBV6-1 and TRBJ1-5, with 8 bases matching TRBD1. Trimming removed 5 bases from V and 7 bases from J; junction bases left unmatched: 10. The CDR3 contains 15 residues. CDR1 and CDR2 (germline): MNHNS, SASEGT. For the CDR3, the DNA is TGTGCCAGCAGTCGACAGACAGGGGATCGACAGCCCCAGCATTTT. As protein: CASSRQTGDRQPQHF.

The rearrangement joins TRBV6-5 to TRBJ2-7; D gene unclear. The germline gives CDR1 MNHEY, CDR2 SVGAGI. The CDR3 spans 15 residues. The V gene lost 5 bases and the J gene lost 1 base, with 15 bases spanning the gap. The CDR3: CASSQLNSGSYEQYF. In nucleotides, the CDR3 is TGTGCCAGCAGTCAACTGAACTCAGGATCCTACGAGCAGTACTTC.

As for this clone: This same CDR3 is encoded by further DNA sequences in the sample. The chain uses TRBV6-5 and TRBJ1-1, with D possibly TRBD1 on 6 matching bases. Germline V CDR1 and CDR2: MNHEY, SVGAGI. The CDR3 spans 14 residues. The ends were cut back, 2 bases at V and 2 bases at J, with 9 bases in the middle. CDR3 protein: CASSYGRGNTEAFF. For the CDR3, the DNA is TGTGCCAGCAGTTACGGCAGGGGTAACACTGAAGCTTTCTTT.